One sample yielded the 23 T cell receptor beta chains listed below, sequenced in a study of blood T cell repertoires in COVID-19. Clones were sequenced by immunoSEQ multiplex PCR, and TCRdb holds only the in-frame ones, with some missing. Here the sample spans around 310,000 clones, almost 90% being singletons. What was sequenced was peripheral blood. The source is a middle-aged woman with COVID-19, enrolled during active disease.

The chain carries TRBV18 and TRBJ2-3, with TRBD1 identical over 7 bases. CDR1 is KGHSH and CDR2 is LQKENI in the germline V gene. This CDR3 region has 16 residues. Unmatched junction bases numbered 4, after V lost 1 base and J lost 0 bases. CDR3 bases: TGTGCCAGCTCACCACAGGGGGCCCTTAGCACAGATACGCAGTATTTT. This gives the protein CASSPQGALSTDTQYF. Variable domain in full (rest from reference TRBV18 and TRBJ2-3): NAGVMQNPRHLVRRRGQEARLRCSPMKGHSHVYWYRQLPEEGLKFMVYLQKENIIDESGMPKERFSAEFPKEGPSILRIQQVVRGDSAAYFCASSPQGALSTDTQYFGPGTRLTVL.

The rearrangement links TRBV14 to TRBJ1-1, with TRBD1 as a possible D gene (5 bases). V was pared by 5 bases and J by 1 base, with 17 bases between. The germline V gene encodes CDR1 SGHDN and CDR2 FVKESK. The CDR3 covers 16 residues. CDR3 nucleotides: TGTGCCAGCAGCTCCCAGATGCTACAGGCGAACACTGAAGCTTTCTTT. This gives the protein CASSSQMLQANTEAFF.

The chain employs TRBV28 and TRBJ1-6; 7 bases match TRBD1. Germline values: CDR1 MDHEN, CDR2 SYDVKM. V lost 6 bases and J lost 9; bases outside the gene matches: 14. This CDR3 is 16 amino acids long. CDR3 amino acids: CASRPRSGGRRSPLHF. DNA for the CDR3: TGTGCCAGCAGACCCCGTTCAGGGGGGAGACGTTCACCCCTCCACTTT. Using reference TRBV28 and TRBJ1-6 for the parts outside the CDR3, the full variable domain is DVKVTQSSRYLVKRTGEKVFLECVQDMDHENMFWYRQDPGLGLRLIYFSYDVKMKEKGDIPEGYSVSREKKERFSLILESASTNQTSMYLCASRPRSGGRRSPLHFGNGTRLTVT.

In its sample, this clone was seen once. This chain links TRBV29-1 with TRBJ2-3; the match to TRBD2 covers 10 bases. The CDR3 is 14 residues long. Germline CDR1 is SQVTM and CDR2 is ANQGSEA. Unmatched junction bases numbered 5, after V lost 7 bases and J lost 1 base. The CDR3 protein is CSGRTSGGTDTQYF. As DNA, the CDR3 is TGCAGCGGACGGACTAGCGGAGGCACAGATACGCAGTATTTT.

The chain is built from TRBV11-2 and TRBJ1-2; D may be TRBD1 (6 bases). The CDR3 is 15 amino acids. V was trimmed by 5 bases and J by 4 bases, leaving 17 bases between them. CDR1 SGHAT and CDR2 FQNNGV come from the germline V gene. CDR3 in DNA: TGTGCCAGCAGCCTGGAGGGGGGGGCCATCTATGGCTACACCTTC. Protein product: CASSLEGGAIYGYTF.

As DNA, the CDR3 is TGTGCCGGGGGGGTTCTAGCGAACACCGGGGAGCTGTTTTTT. As protein: CAGGVLANTGELFF. The chain has TRBV7-2 and TRBJ2-2, with 7 nucleotides matching TRBD2. Germline V CDR1 and CDR2: SGHTA, FQGNSA. The CDR3 has 14 residues. The trim removed 11 bases at V and 0 bases at J, leaving 6 bases unmatched.

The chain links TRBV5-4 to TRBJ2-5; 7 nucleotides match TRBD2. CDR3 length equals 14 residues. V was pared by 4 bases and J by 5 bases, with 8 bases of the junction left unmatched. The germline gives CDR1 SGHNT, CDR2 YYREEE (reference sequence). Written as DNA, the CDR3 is TGTGCCAGCAGCCACGCCCGGGGGGATGAGACCCAGTACTTC. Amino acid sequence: CASSHARGDETQYF.

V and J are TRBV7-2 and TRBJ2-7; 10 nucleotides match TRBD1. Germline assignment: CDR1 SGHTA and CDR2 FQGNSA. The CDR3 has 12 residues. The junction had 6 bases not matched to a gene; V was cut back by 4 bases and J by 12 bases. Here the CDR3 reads CASSSQGQGLYF. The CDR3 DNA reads TGTGCCAGCAGCTCTCAGGGACAGGGGTTGTACTTC.

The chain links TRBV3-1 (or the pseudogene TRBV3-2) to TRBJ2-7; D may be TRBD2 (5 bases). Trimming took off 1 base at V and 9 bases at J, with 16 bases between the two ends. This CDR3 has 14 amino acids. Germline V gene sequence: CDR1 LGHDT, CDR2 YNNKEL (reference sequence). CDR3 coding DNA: TGTGCCAGCAGCCAAGGCCCTCCTTGCGGGTGGCAGTACTTC. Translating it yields CASSQGPPCGWQYF.

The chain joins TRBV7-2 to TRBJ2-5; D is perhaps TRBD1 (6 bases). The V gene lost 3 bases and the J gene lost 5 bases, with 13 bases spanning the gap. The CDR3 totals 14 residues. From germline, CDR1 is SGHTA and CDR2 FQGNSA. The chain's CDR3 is CASSFRKGVETQYF. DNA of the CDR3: TGTGCCAGCAGCTTTAGGAAGGGGGTGGAGACCCAGTACTTC.

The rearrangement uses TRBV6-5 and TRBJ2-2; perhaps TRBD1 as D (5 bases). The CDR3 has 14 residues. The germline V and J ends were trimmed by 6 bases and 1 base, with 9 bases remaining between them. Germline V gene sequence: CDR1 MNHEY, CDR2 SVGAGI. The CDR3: CASRHTGNTGELFF. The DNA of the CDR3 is TGTGCCAGCAGACATACAGGGAACACCGGGGAGCTGTTTTTT.

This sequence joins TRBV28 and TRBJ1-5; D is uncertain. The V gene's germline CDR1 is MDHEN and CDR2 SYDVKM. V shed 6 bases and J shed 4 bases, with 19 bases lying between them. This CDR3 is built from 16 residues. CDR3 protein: CASRAFTRRQNQPQHF. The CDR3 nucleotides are TGTGCCAGCAGGGCCTTCACCAGGCGACAAAATCAGCCCCAGCATTTT.

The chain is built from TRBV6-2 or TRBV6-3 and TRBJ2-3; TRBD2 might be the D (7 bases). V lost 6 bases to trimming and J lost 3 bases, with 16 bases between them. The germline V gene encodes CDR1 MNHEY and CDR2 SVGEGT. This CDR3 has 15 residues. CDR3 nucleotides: TGTGCCAGCAGCCCCCTGGGGGGGCTGACAGATACGCAGTATTTT. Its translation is CASSPLGGLTDTQYF.

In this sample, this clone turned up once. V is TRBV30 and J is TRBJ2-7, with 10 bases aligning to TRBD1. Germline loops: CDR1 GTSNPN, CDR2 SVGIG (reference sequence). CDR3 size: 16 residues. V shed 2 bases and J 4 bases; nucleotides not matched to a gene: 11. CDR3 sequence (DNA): TGTGCCTGGAGTCTGGCTTCGGACAGGGGGTGGTACGAGCAGTACTTC. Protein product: CAWSLASDRGWYEQYF. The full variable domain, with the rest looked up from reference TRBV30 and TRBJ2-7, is SQTIHQWPATLVQPVGSPLSLECTVEGTSNPNLYWYRQAAGRGLQLLFYSVGIGQISSEVPQNLSASRPQDRQFILSSKKLLLSDSGFYLCAWSLASDRGWYEQYFGPGTRLTVT.

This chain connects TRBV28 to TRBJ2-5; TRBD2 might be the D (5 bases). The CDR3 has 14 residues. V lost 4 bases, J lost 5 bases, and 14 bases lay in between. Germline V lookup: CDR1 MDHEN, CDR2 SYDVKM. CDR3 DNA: TGTGCCAGCAGTTATGACGGGAAGAGGGAGACCCAGTACTTC. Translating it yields CASSYDGKRETQYF.

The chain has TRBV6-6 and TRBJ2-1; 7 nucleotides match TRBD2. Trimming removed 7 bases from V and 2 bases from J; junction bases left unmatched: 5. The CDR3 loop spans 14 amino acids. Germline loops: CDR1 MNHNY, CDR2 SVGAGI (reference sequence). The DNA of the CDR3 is TGTGCCAGCACGGAGCGGGGACCCTACAATGAGCAGTTCTTC. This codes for CASTERGPYNEQFF.

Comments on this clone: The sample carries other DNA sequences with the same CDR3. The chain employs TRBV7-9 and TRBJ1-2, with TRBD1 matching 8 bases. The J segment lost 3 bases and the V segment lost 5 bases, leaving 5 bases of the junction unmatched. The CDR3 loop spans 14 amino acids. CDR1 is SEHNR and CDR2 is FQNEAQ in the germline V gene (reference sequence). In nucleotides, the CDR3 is TGTGCCAGCAGCCCTGGACAGGGACACTATGGCTACACCTTC. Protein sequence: CASSPGQGHYGYTF.

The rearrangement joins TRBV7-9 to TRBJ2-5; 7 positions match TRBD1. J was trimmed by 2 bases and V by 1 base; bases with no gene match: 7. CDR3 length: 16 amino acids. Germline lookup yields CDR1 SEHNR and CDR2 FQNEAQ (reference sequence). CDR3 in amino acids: CASSLGPTGSQETQYF. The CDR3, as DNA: TGTGCCAGCAGCTTAGGGCCGACAGGGTCGCAAGAGACCCAGTACTTC.

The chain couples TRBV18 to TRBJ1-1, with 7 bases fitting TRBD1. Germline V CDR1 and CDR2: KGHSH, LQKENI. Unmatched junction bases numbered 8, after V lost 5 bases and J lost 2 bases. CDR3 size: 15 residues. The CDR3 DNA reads TGTGCCAGCTCATTCCAGACAGGGAAAAACACTGAAGCTTTCTTT. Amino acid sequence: CASSFQTGKNTEAFF.

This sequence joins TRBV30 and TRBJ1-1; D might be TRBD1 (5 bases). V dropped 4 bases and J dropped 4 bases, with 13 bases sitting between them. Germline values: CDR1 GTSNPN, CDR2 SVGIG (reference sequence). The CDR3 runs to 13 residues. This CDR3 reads CAWIGGARTEAFF. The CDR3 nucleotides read TGTGCCTGGATCGGCGGGGCCCGCACTGAAGCTTTCTTT.

CDR3: CASSPPLDRYNEQFF. The CDR3 region has the DNA TGTGCCAGCAGTCCTCCCCTCGACAGGTACAATGAGCAGTTCTTC. The rearrangement links TRBV28 to TRBJ2-1, with a weak D call TRBD1 (6 bases). Looked up from germline, CDR1 is MDHEN and CDR2 is SYDVKM. The CDR3 contains 15 residues. The V end lost 5 bases, the J end lost 4 bases, and 15 bases lay between the germline ends. Full variable domain (missing parts from reference TRBV28 and TRBJ2-1): DVKVTQSSRYLVKRTGEKVFLECVQDMDHENMFWYRQDPGLGLRLIYFSYDVKMKEKGDIPEGYSVSREKKERFSLILESASTNQTSMYLCASSPPLDRYNEQFFGPGTRLTVL.

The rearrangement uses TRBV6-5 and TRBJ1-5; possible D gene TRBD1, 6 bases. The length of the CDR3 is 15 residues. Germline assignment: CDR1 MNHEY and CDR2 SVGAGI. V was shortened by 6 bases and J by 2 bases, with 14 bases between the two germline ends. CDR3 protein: CASRKDWTGNQPQHF. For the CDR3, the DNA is TGTGCCAGCAGGAAAGACTGGACAGGCAATCAGCCCCAGCATTTT.

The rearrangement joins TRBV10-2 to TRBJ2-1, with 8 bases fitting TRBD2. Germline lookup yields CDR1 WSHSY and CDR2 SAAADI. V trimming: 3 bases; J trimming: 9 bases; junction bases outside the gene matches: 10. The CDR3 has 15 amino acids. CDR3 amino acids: CASSDRYGGATEQFF. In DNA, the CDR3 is TGCGCCAGCAGTGATAGATACGGGGGGGCCACTGAGCAGTTCTTC.